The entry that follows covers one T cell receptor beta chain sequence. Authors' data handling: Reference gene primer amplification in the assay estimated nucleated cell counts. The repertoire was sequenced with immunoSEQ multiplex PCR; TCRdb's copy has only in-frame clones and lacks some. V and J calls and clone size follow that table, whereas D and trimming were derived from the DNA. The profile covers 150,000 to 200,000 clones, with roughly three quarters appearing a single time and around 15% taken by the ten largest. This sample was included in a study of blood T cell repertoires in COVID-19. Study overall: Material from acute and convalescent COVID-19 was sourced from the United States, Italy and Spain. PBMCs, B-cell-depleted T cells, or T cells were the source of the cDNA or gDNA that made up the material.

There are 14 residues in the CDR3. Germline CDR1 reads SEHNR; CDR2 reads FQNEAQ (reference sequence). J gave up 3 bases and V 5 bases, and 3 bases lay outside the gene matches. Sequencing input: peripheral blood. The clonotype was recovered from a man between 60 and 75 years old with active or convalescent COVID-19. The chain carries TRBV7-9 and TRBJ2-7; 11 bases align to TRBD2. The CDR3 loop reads CASSVSGRDYEQYF. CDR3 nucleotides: TGTGCCAGCAGCGTTAGCGGGAGGGACTACGAGCAGTACTTC.